This T cell receptor (beta chain) derives from a study of shared clonotypes between healthy human individuals. To note about this clone: A much larger clone lies a single base off, so this may be a read error.

The germline V gene encodes CDR1 SGHVS and CDR2 FQNEAQ. The CDR3 extends over 12 amino acids. Trimming removed 0 bases from V and 5 bases from J, with 2 bases in between. Replicate sorted-subset PCRs were loaded with around 220 ng DNA, approximately 31,000 T cell genomes. Produced via immunoSEQ multiplex PCR; TCRdb's table is partial and in-frame only. The data show about 1.1 million clones, 70% to 85% seen once. The rearrangement joins TRBV7-8 to TRBJ2-1; no clear D gene. The sample consisted of memory CD4+ T cells from PBMCs. The sample's subset: CD45RA-negative fraction. The sequence came from a man aged 18 to 29 in good health. Some clones in this sample may be carry-over from other donors' samples. CDR3 sequence reads: CASSLAHNEQFF. The DNA for the CDR3 is TGTGCCAGCAGCTTAGCCCACAATGAGCAGTTCTTC.